Below are 12 T cell receptor beta chains sequenced from a single sample in a study of Tregs in tolerant kidney transplant recipients (dated by TCRdb to about 2019). The time point label corresponds to: blood sample drawn before combined kidney and bone marrow transplant. Library prep was done by the immunoSEQ multiplex PCR assay. In TCRdb, the immuneACCESS table is reduced to in-frame sequences with V and J assigned. These tables do not hold every clone; where another copy was compared, an unresolved V gene accounts for under half, and the others remain unexplained. The table for this sample lists tens of thousands of clones. The ten largest clones represent about 0.85% of the sample. The sequencing here drew on CD4+ T cells from blood, taken before the transplant. These receptors all stem from a human donor who received a combined kidney and bone marrow transplant.

Turning to this clone: The CDR3 goes on 3 residues after the read ends, and that part is filled in from the germline J gene. J is TRBJ2-7 and V is TRBV6-2 or TRBV6-3, with D possibly TRBD1 on 6 matching bases. Germline V lookup: CDR1 MNHEY, CDR2 SVGEGT. This CDR3 spans 15 amino acids. Trimming pared 6 bases from V and 3 bases from J, leaving 18 bases between. The CDR3 sequence: CASRPRAGAVYEQYF. CDR3 DNA (partial): TGTGCCAGCAGACCACGTGCAGGGGCGGTCTACGAG.

A remark on this clone: With the read ending 3 residues before the CDR3 end, the germline J gene is used to fill in that end. The chain carries TRBV7-9 and TRBJ1-4; maybe TRBD1 (5 bases). Germline CDR1 and CDR2: SEHNR and FQNEAQ (reference sequence). The CDR3 has 15 amino acids. Between the trimmed V and J ends, which lost 0 bases and 4 bases, there was a span of 9 bases. The DNA read from the CDR3 is TGTGCCAGCAGCTTAGCGCTGGGGGGTAATGAAAAA. Translated: CASSLALGGNEK. The entire CDR3 protein reads CASSLALGGNEKLFF.

Details on this clone: The read comes to an end 3 residues before the CDR3 does, leaving the germline J gene to fill in the end. The chain couples TRBV6-2 or TRBV6-3 to TRBJ1-2; D gene uncertain. V lost 6 bases and J lost 3, with 8 bases in between. This CDR3 spans 12 amino acids. The V gene's germline CDR1 is MNHEY and CDR2 SVGEGT. CDR3 in amino acids: CASSEGDYGYTF. CDR3 DNA, as far as it was read: TGTGCCAGCAGCGAGGGTGACTATGGC.

In regard to this clone: The observed sequence ends 3 residues before the CDR3 terminus, with the missing tail filled in from the germline J gene. The chain is built from TRBV11-2 and TRBJ2-5, with D perhaps matching TRBD1 (6 bases). V was cut by 8 bases and J by 2 bases, with 12 bases left in between. Germline V gene sequence: CDR1 SGHAT, CDR2 FQNNGV. The CDR3 consists of 13 residues. CDR3 amino acids: CASGGRPQETQYF. The CDR3 DNA, read in part, is TGTGCCAGCGGGGGCAGACCTCAAGAGACC.

In regard to this clone: The sequence runs out 3 residues before the end of the CDR3; the remainder is reconstructed from the germline J gene. This chain links TRBV10-3 with TRBJ2-5, with 7 bases fitting TRBD1. This CDR3 is built from 14 residues. Germline assignment: CDR1 ENHRY and CDR2 SYGVKD. J gave up 0 bases and V 5 bases, and 3 bases lay outside the gene matches. The DNA read from the CDR3 is TGTGCCATCAGTCTTACAGGGGACCAAGAGACC. Translation gives CAISLTGDQET. The CDR3 in its entirety is CAISLTGDQETQYF.

About this clone: The read comes to an end 3 residues before the CDR3 does, leaving the germline J gene to fill in the end. The chain combines TRBV18 with TRBJ2-4; no clear D gene. The ends were cut back, 5 bases at V and 0 bases at J, with 8 bases in the middle. The CDR3 sequence is 14 residues long. Germline CDR1 reads KGHSH; CDR2 reads LQKENI. CDR3 amino acids: CASSVDLAKNIQYF. The covered CDR3 bases are TGTGCCAGCTCAGTCGACTTAGCCAAAAACATT.

The sequenced CDR3 bases are TGTGCCAGCTCACCGACAGCAACTAATGAAAAA. Translation gives CASSPTATNEK. The entire CDR3 is CASSPTATNEKLFF. The V call is TRBV18, the J call TRBJ1-4; perhaps TRBD1 as D (5 bases). The DNA ends 3 residues before the CDR3 does, and the rest of the CDR3 is filled in from the germline J gene. Germline assignment: CDR1 KGHSH and CDR2 LQKENI. V lost 3 bases to trimming and J lost 0 bases, with 5 bases between them. This CDR3 has 14 amino acids.

On this clone itself: Read data end 3 residues before the CDR3 end; the end is taken from the germline J gene. V and J are TRBV5-1 and TRBJ2-3, with 9 bases matching TRBD2. Germline V CDR1 and CDR2: SGHRS, YFSETQ. Unmatched junction bases numbered 5, after V lost 3 bases and J lost 6 bases. The CDR3 loop spans 14 amino acids. CDR3 loop: CASSWGLARDTQYF. CDR3 DNA, as far as it was read: TGCGCCAGCAGCTGGGGACTAGCCAGGGATACG.

In regard to this clone: The sequenced fragment ends 3 residues before the CDR3 boundary, so the rest is inferred from the germline J gene. The J gene is TRBJ1-6, the V gene TRBV20-1; TRBD1 aligns across 8 bases. Trimming removed 5 bases from V and 7 bases from J; junction bases left unmatched: 1. Germline lookup yields CDR1 DFQATT and CDR2 SNEGSKA (reference sequence). The CDR3 is 12 residues long. The DNA read from the CDR3 is TGCAGTGCTTGGGACAGGAATTCACCC. This sequence encodes CSAWDRNSP. The CDR3 in its entirety is CSAWDRNSPLHF.

Regarding this clone: The CDR3 end falls 3 residues outside the read, so it is completed with the germline J gene. The chain links TRBV15 to TRBJ2-7; TRBD1 matches at 10 bases. CDR1 is LNHNV, CDR2 YYDKDF, per germline (reference sequence). CDR3 length equals 15 residues. V gave up 4 bases and J gave up 2 bases; unmatched junction bases: 5. The CDR3 protein is CATSKPGTGAYEQYF. The CDR3 DNA, read in part, is TGTGCCACCAGCAAACCCGGGACAGGGGCCTACGAG.

The covered CDR3 bases are TGTGCCAGCAGTGAAATATGGGGACTCAGGGGGGCCACAGATACG. As protein: CASSEIWGLRGATDT. The full-length CDR3 reads as CASSEIWGLRGATDTQYF. V and J are TRBV6-1 and TRBJ2-3; a possible D gene is TRBD1 (7 bases). The CDR3 extends 3 residues past the end of the read, so its final part is completed from the germline J gene. Germline V gene sequence: CDR1 MNHNS, CDR2 SASEGT. V dropped 2 bases and J dropped 2 bases, with 20 bases sitting between them. The CDR3 covers 18 residues.

Remarks on this clone: The observed sequence ends 3 residues before the CDR3 terminus, with the missing tail filled in from the germline J gene. The gene calls are TRBV11-3 and TRBJ2-7, with D possibly TRBD1 on 5 matching bases. Germline CDR1 reads SGHNT; CDR2 reads YENEEA. The length of the CDR3 is 15 residues. Between the trimmed V and J ends, which lost 0 bases and 4 bases, there was a span of 13 bases. CDR3 sequence: CASSLETGDLYEQYF. The covered CDR3 bases are TGTGCCAGCAGCTTAGAAACAGGAGACTTATACGAG.